The following is a TCR beta chain sequence with its context. Its antigen remains unidentified. The CDR3 covers 13 residues. Between the trimmed V and J ends, which lost 5 bases and 3 bases, there was a span of 9 bases. Germline V gives CDR1 SEHNR, CDR2 FQNEAQ (reference sequence). The data stem from a study of shared clonotypes between healthy human individuals. The test was conducted at deep level. This table comes from immunoSEQ multiplex PCR, and its TCRdb copy is limited to in-frame clones, with some not included. Found here are over a million clones, roughly 95% of them singletons; the top ten hold approximately 1%. The study, taken as a whole, reports: Researchers found naive subsets generally carried larger estimated richness than memory subsets. Depth of sequencing was expected to influence donor clonotype sharing. Rarefaction analysis demonstrated incomplete sorted-subset sequencing notwithstanding large depth.

This TCR came from a man younger than 45 in good health. The sample consisted of naive CD4+ T cells sorted from blood. As to subset: CD45RA+ positively selected. This chain connects TRBV7-9 to TRBJ2-3; D not resolved. CDR3 DNA: TGTGCCAGCAGCCTGCGGATAACAGATACGCAGTATTTT. This encodes CASSLRITDTQYF.